These 17 T cell receptor beta chains share one sample of origin, sequenced in a study of T-cell memory formation after mild COVID-19. TCRdb passed the 5' RACE reads through MiXCR, listing each CDR3 protein once. The sample records 500,000 to 600,000 distinct CDR3 sequences, roughly 18% being singletons. What was sequenced was PBMCs or a T cell subset sorted from them (not recorded which). The receptors were gathered from an adult woman who had mild COVID-19 (a few samples of this study predate the infection). Cell type and time point are not known.

V usage is TRBV9 and J usage is TRBJ1-1; weak D call: TRBD1 (5 bases). Trimming removed 0 bases from V and 2 bases from J, with 11 bases in between. Germline values: CDR1 SGDLS, CDR2 YYNGEE. The CDR3 is made up of 15 amino acids. The DNA for the CDR3 is TGTGCCAGCAGCGTAGGGGGCAGAGTAAACACTGAAGCTTTCTTT. Residues: CASSVGGRVNTEAFF.

This clonotype occurred a few times. The gene calls are TRBV18 and TRBJ1-1; unclear D gene. Trimming shortened V by 0 bases and J by 5 bases, and 16 bases separated the two germline ends. Germline values: CDR1 KGHSH, CDR2 LQKENI. The CDR3 covers 16 residues. This CDR3 reads CASSPPGRRSGTEAFF. CDR3 nucleotides: TGTGCCAGCTCACCACCGGGCAGGAGGAGCGGGACTGAAGCTTTCTTT.

This clonotype was seen more than once but under ten times. V is TRBV29-1 and J is TRBJ1-2, with D maybe TRBD1 (5 bases). The V and J ends lost 2 bases and 2 bases respectively, with 9 bases between them. Germline CDR1 is SQVTM and CDR2 is ANQGSEA. The CDR3 totals 13 residues. CDR3 residues: CSVEQGVNYGYTF. CDR3 nucleotides: TGCAGCGTTGAACAGGGCGTGAACTATGGCTACACCTTC. Based on the CDR3 plus reference TRBV29-1 and TRBJ1-2, the full variable domain is SAVISQKPSRDICQRGTSLTIQCQVDSQVTMMFWYRQQPGQSLTLIATANQGSEATYESGFVIDKFPISRPNLTFSTLTVSNMSPEDSSIYLCSVEQGVNYGYTFGSGTRLTVV.

The chain joins TRBV18 to TRBJ2-1; unclear D gene. Trimming shortened V by 3 bases and J by 8 bases, and 8 bases separated the two germline ends. Germline V CDR1 and CDR2: KGHSH, LQKENI. The CDR3 extends over 12 amino acids. The CDR3 DNA is TGTGCCAGCTCACCCTCTATCTATGAGCAGTTCTTC. This gives the protein CASSPSIYEQFF.

This clonotype was seen a handful of times. The chain combines TRBV29-1 with TRBJ2-7, with D maybe TRBD1 (6 bases). CDR1 and CDR2 (germline): SQVTM, ANQGSEA. The V gene lost 4 bases and the J gene lost 3 bases, with 13 bases spanning the gap. This CDR3 is 13 amino acids long. DNA for the CDR3: TGCAGCGTTGCGGACAGCGTTCACTACGAGCAGTACTTC. This codes for CSVADSVHYEQYF.

This clonotype was recorded at least ten times. J is TRBJ1-5 and V is TRBV7-2, with D possibly matching TRBD1 (6 bases). Germline CDR1 SGHTA, CDR2 FQGNSA. The V and J ends lost 1 base and 2 bases respectively, with 9 bases between them. This CDR3 region has 15 residues. As DNA, the CDR3 is TGTGCCAGCAGCTTAGGTCCAGGGGGCAATCAGCCCCAGCATTTT. This gives the protein CASSLGPGGNQPQHF.

The genes are TRBV20-1 and TRBJ2-5; 7 bases map to TRBD2. Germline V gives CDR1 DFQATT, CDR2 SNEGSKA (reference sequence). This CDR3 contains 13 residues. J gave up 2 bases and V 5 bases, and 5 bases lay outside the gene matches. The DNA for the CDR3 is TGCAGTGCTCCCCGGACTAGACAAGAGACCCAGTACTTC. The encoded protein is CSAPRTRQETQYF.

This clonotype showed up just a few times. This chain uses TRBV7-2 with TRBJ2-7; TRBD2 agrees at 8 bases. This CDR3 has 15 amino acids. CDR1 is SGHTA and CDR2 is FQGNSA in the germline V gene. The J segment lost 5 bases and the V segment lost 2 bases, leaving 8 bases of the junction unmatched. CDR3 bases: TGTGCCAGCAGCTTATCCCCCAGCGGGAGAAACGAGCAGTACTTC. Translation: CASSLSPSGRNEQYF.

This clonotype was recorded a few times. V gene TRBV7-9 combines with J gene TRBJ2-4; perhaps D is TRBD1 or TRBD2 (6 bases each). CDR1 and CDR2 (germline): SEHNR, FQNEAQ (reference sequence). This CDR3 comprises 18 residues. The V gene lost 2 bases and the J gene lost 1 base, with 18 bases spanning the gap. The CDR3 coding sequence is TGTGCCAGCAGCTTACCGCCCACTACGGGGGCCGCCAAAAACATTCAGTACTTC. Its protein product is CASSLPPTTGAAKNIQYF.

This clonotype came up a few times. V gene TRBV20-1 combines with J gene TRBJ2-2; no definite D call. V lost 6 bases and J 1 base, leaving 12 bases between the germline ends. CDR3 length: 14 amino acids. Germline V gene lookup returns CDR1 DFQATT and CDR2 SNEGSKA (reference sequence). The CDR3 loop is CSARYPKNTGELFF. The CDR3 coding sequence is TGCAGTGCCCGATACCCCAAGAACACCGGGGAGCTGTTTTTT.

This rearrangement joins TRBV4-3 to TRBJ1-1; D not resolved. The V gene's germline CDR1 is LGHNA and CDR2 YSLEER. Trimming pared 1 base from V and 3 bases from J, leaving 6 bases between. The CDR3 has 13 residues. CDR3 sequence reads: CASSQGSHTEAFF. DNA of the CDR3: TGCGCCAGCAGCCAAGGCTCTCACACTGAAGCTTTCTTT.

V gene TRBV5-1 combines with J gene TRBJ2-1; TRBD1 matches at 7 bases. After removal of 4 bases from V and 1 base from J, the junction contained 14 bases not matched to a gene. CDR3 length equals 18 residues. CDR1 is SGHRS and CDR2 is YFSETQ in the germline V gene. The CDR3 DNA reads TGCGCCAGCAGCCTAACGAGACTGACAGGGAAATCCTACAATGAGCAGTTCTTC. Amino acids: CASSLTRLTGKSYNEQFF.

The chain combines TRBV20-1 with TRBJ1-2, with 9 bases matching TRBD1. The trim removed 1 base at V and 7 bases at J, leaving 7 bases unmatched. CDR1 and CDR2 from the germline V gene are DFQATT and SNEGSKA (reference sequence). This CDR3 comprises 14 residues. In nucleotides, the CDR3 is TGCAGTGCTAGAGCCTGGGGACAGGGCGGTGGCTACACCTTC. It is translated as CSARAWGQGGGYTF.

This clonotype was counted at least ten times. V is TRBV10-3 and J is TRBJ1-3; the D gene is possibly TRBD1 (6 bases). The germline V gene has CDR1 ENHRY and CDR2 SYGVKD. This CDR3 contains 13 residues. V was pared by 0 bases and J by 7 bases, with 7 bases between. DNA for the CDR3: TGTGCCATCAGTGAGTCGGGGGCCAACACCATATATTTT. As protein: CAISESGANTIYF.

This clonotype appeared once. This chain uses TRBV29-1 with TRBJ1-2; D unclear. There are 12 residues in the CDR3. Between the trimmed V and J ends, which lost 7 bases and 4 bases, there was a span of 13 bases. Germline V gives CDR1 SQVTM, CDR2 ANQGSEA. Here the CDR3 reads CSAGRTGYGYTF. The CDR3 DNA is TGCAGCGCTGGGAGGACGGGCTATGGCTACACCTTC.

Worth noting for this clonotype: One end of the junction is discordant with germline, which a read error may explain. This chain links TRBV29-1 with TRBJ1-1, with D perhaps matching TRBD1 (5 bases). Germline V gives CDR1 SQVTM, CDR2 ANQGSEA. There are 17 residues in the CDR3. The CDR3 sequence is CSVPVRFSPVSDTGAFF. DNA for the CDR3: TGCAGCGTACCCGTGCGGTTTTCCCCCGTATCGGACACTGGAGCTTTCTTT.

J is TRBJ1-5 and V is TRBV27, with 9 bases identical to TRBD1. The germline V gene encodes CDR1 MNHEY and CDR2 SMNVEV (reference sequence). Trimming took 7 bases from V and 0 from J; bases not matched to a gene: 10. The CDR3 spans 17 residues. In DNA, the CDR3 is TGTGCCAGCACCCGGGACAGGGAAAAATATAGCAATCAGCCCCAGCATTTT. Its translation: CASTRDREKYSNQPQHF.